These 16 T cell receptor beta chains were all obtained from the same sample, sequenced in a study of blood T cell repertoires in COVID-19. Method: immunoSEQ multiplex PCR; TCRdb's copy keeps in-frame clones and lacks some. The profile covers 410,000 or so clones, with 75% to 90% appearing a single time and about 1.6% taken by the ten largest. The sequenced sample consisted of peripheral blood. The source is a woman aged 40 to 49 with COVID-19, enrolled during active disease.

This clone has more than one count but fewer than ten. The chain has TRBV5-8 and TRBJ1-1; 7 bases agree with TRBD1. Germline trimming cut 0 bases from V and 3 bases from J; bases unmatched to any gene: 2. The germline V gene has CDR1 SGHTS and CDR2 YDEGEE. The length of the CDR3 is 14 residues. The CDR3 nucleotides read TGTGCCAGCAGCTTGGACGACAGGGACACTGAAGCTTTCTTT. Its protein is CASSLDDRDTEAFF.

The chain carries TRBV5-1 and TRBJ2-3; 10 bases match TRBD1. J gave up 3 bases and V 4 bases, and 11 bases lay outside the gene matches. Per germline, CDR1 SGHRS and CDR2 YFSETQ. The CDR3 consists of 17 residues. Written as DNA, the CDR3 is TGCGCCAGCAGCCCTAGACAGGGGGCGATGGGGACAGATACGCAGTATTTT. Protein product: CASSPRQGAMGTDTQYF.

The genes are TRBV7-6 and TRBJ2-7; 7 bases line up with TRBD2. V was pared by 2 bases and J by 4 bases, with 8 bases of the junction left unmatched. Per germline, CDR1 SGHVS and CDR2 FNYEAQ. This CDR3 region has 15 residues. CDR3 nucleotide sequence: TGTGCCAGCAGCTTAAGGGCGGGAGAGTCATACGAGCAGTACTTC. Its protein product is CASSLRAGESYEQYF.

In this sample, this clone turned up once. V and J are TRBV24-1 and TRBJ2-5; tentatively, D is TRBD1 (5 bases). CDR1 is KGHDR, CDR2 SFDVKD, per germline. This CDR3 is built from 13 residues. Trimming removed 6 bases from V and 5 bases from J, with 12 bases in between. CDR3 sequence: CATSPGLGETQYF. DNA for the CDR3: TGTGCCACCAGTCCAGGGCTCGGCGAGACCCAGTACTTC.

This chain connects TRBV5-1 to TRBJ2-1; the match to TRBD1 covers 8 bases. Germline V gives CDR1 SGHRS, CDR2 YFSETQ. The length of the CDR3 is 11 residues. Trimming cost V 7 bases and J 7 bases; bases outside gene matches: 1. The CDR3 bases are TGCGCCAGCCGGACAGGGAATGAGCAGTTCTTC. Translated: CASRTGNEQFF.

This chain uses TRBV4-3 with TRBJ2-2; D gene ambiguous. V lost 0 bases and J 7 bases, leaving 12 bases between the germline ends. The CDR3 runs to 15 residues. Germline V gives CDR1 LGHNA, CDR2 YSLEER. CDR3 sequence reads: CASSQDGVAGGELFF. The CDR3 DNA reads TGCGCCAGCAGCCAAGATGGAGTGGCTGGCGGGGAGCTGTTTTTT.

The chain combines TRBV18 with TRBJ2-3; no clear D. Trimming shortened V by 2 bases and J by 5 bases, and 5 bases separated the two germline ends. This CDR3 is 12 amino acids long. Germline values: CDR1 KGHSH, CDR2 LQKENI. The chain's CDR3 is CASSPSGDTQYF. In DNA, the CDR3 is TGTGCCAGCTCACCATCAGGAGATACGCAGTATTTT.

The chain couples TRBV28 to TRBJ2-7; 7 bases match TRBD2. Germline V gene lookup returns CDR1 MDHEN and CDR2 SYDVKM. The CDR3 is 14 amino acids. V shed 3 bases and J 1 base; nucleotides not matched to a gene: 3. The CDR3 is CASSLWRESYEQYF. In DNA form, the CDR3 reads TGTGCCAGCAGTTTGTGGCGGGAGTCCTACGAGCAGTACTTC.

This rearrangement joins TRBV28 to TRBJ1-1, with a possible D match to TRBD1 (5 bases). The CDR3 is 13 amino acids. Germline values: CDR1 MDHEN, CDR2 SYDVKM. V gave up 2 bases and J gave up 6 bases, with 10 bases separating them. The CDR3 is CASSLGGRSEAFF. The CDR3 DNA follows: TGTGCCAGCAGTTTAGGGGGGAGATCTGAAGCTTTCTTT.

This chain joins TRBV15 and TRBJ2-2, with 7 bases that match TRBD2. This CDR3 spans 17 amino acids. V trimming: 5 bases; J trimming: 6 bases; junction bases outside the gene matches: 15. Germline values: CDR1 LNHNV, CDR2 YYDKDF (reference sequence). The CDR3 DNA reads as TGTGCCACCAGCGAAACTTTTGCTAGCGGAGTGGCCGGGGAGCTGTTTTTT. Translating gives CATSETFASGVAGELFF.

This clone appeared a single time. The chain carries TRBV15 and TRBJ1-4; D might be TRBD1 (6 bases). From germline, CDR1 is LNHNV and CDR2 YYDKDF (reference sequence). V was trimmed by 1 base and J by 8 bases, leaving 20 bases between them. The CDR3 runs to 17 residues. The CDR3, as DNA: TGTGCCACCAGCAGAGCTTTGGTACAGGGTTCGGACGAAAAACTGTTTTTT. Amino acid sequence: CATSRALVQGSDEKLFF.

This chain joins TRBV11-3 and TRBJ2-6; D perhaps matches TRBD1 (6 bases). This CDR3 is 17 amino acids long. V was shortened by 3 bases and J by 2 bases, with 14 bases between the two germline ends. Germline CDR1 is SGHNT and CDR2 is YENEEA. The CDR3 sequence: CASSFPPSGAGANVLTF. Here the CDR3 DNA reads TGTGCCAGCAGCTTCCCCCCCTCAGGGGCTGGGGCCAACGTCCTGACTTTC.

In this sample, this clone turned up a few times. The rearrangement joins TRBV6-2 or TRBV6-3 to TRBJ1-5; 7 positions agree with TRBD1. V was clipped by 5 bases and J by 4 bases; unmatched bases: 5. Germline loops: CDR1 MNHEY, CDR2 SVGEGT. There are 14 residues in the CDR3. The CDR3 nucleotides read TGTGCCAGCAGTACTGGACAGGAGAATCAGCCCCAGCATTTT. Protein product: CASSTGQENQPQHF.

The rearrangement joins TRBV4-3 to TRBJ2-5; weak D call: TRBD2 (5 bases). This CDR3 comprises 13 residues. The V end lost 0 bases, the J end lost 5 bases, and 7 bases lay between the germline ends. Germline V gene data show CDR1 as LGHNA and CDR2 as YSLEER. The CDR3 bases are TGCGCCAGCAGCCAAGACTGGGAGGAGACCCAGTACTTC. Translated, it gives CASSQDWEETQYF.

The V gene is TRBV6-5, the J gene TRBJ1-6; TRBD1 matches at 8 bases. Trimming removed 6 bases from V and 10 bases from J; junction bases left unmatched: 8. The CDR3 spans 14 residues. Germline loops: CDR1 MNHEY, CDR2 SVGAGI. The CDR3 bases are TGTGCCAGCAGATCTACAGGGGGGAGGTCACCCCTCCACTTT. It codes for CASRSTGGRSPLHF.

The rearrangement joins TRBV9 to TRBJ2-7; 9 nucleotides line up with TRBD1. The V segment lost 0 bases and the J segment 4 bases; nucleotides outside the gene matches: 5. The germline V gene encodes CDR1 SGDLS and CDR2 YYNGEE. CDR3 size: 15 residues. CDR3 nucleotide sequence: TGTGCCAGCAGCGTAGGAACAGGGGGCTCGTACGAGCAGTACTTC. It codes for CASSVGTGGSYEQYF.